This is a list of T cell receptor beta chains from one sample in a study of T cell changes during pregnancy in multiple sclerosis. Sequencing used immunoSEQ multiplex PCR; TCRdb keeps in-frame clones, though not all of them. The sample carries about 61,000 clones, 85% to 90% recorded once. The sample consisted of peripheral blood, taken in the first trimester of pregnancy. Receptor source: a female donor in good health, enrolled as a control in a pregnancy study. CDR3s include the opening cysteine and the closing phenylalanine or tryptophan. The D gene is left open where the match is weak.

v_gene,j_gene,d_gene,CDR3aa
TRBV6-6,TRBJ2-2,.,CASSPIPPDTGELFF
TRBV7-2,TRBJ1-1,TRBD1,CASSYGQVNTEAFF
TRBV27,TRBJ1-6,TRBD1,CASSSPGQGNSPLHF
TRBV7-2,TRBJ2-3,TRBD1,CASSLEGAAQYF
TRBV5-1,TRBJ2-2,TRBD1,CASSETGQGNTGELFF
TRBV6-1,TRBJ1-2,TRBD1,CASSVEGQAFYGYTF
TRBV11-3,TRBJ2-3,TRBD1,CASSLVGVTGGSDTQYF
TRBV9,TRBJ1-1,TRBD1,CASSVAGTGDEAFF
TRBV5-1,TRBJ2-3,TRBD2,CASSIGLAGPSTDTQYF
TRBV7-8,TRBJ1-4,.,CASSPPADEKLFF
TRBV27,TRBJ2-1,TRBD2,CASMGTSLPFYNEQFF
TRBV4-3,TRBJ1-2,TRBD1,CASSQDRARSPGYTF
TRBV4-3,TRBJ2-2,.,CASSLTWTANTGELFF
TRBV15,TRBJ2-7,TRBD1,CATSDRVKPYEQYF
TRBV19,TRBJ1-2,.,CASSHPPRPDYGYTF
TRBV6-1,TRBJ2-1,.,CASSVQVGSYNEQFF
TRBV25-1,TRBJ2-3,.,CASSDVGRTDTQYF
TRBV6-6,TRBJ1-2,.,CASSYSNQQGYGYTF
TRBV2,TRBJ1-5,TRBD1,CASSEGQGGRPQHF
TRBV6-5,TRBJ1-3,TRBD1,CASSSTGGGNTIYF
TRBV7-2,TRBJ2-7,.,CASSSRGNSYEQYF
TRBV29-1,TRBJ2-1,TRBD2,CSVTGASGGYSYNEQFF
TRBV30,TRBJ1-5,.,CAWSVLGAGQPQHF
TRBV12-5,TRBJ2-3,TRBD1,CASTTGKYDTQYF